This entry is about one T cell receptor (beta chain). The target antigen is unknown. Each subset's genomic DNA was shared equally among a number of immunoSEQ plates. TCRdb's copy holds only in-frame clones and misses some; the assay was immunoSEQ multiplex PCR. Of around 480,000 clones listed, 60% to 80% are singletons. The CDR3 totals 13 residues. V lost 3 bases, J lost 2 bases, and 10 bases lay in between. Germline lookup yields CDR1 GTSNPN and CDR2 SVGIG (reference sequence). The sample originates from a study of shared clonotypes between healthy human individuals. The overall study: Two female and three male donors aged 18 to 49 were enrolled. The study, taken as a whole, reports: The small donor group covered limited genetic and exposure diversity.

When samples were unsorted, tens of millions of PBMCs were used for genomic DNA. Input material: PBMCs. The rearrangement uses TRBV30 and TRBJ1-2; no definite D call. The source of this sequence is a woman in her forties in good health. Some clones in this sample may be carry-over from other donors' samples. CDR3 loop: CAWSLGRNYGYTF. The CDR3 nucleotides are TGTGCCTGGAGCTTAGGACGAAACTATGGCTACACCTTC.